The 10 T cell receptor beta chains in this list originate from one sample, sequenced in a study of blood T cell repertoires in COVID-19. Clones were sequenced by immunoSEQ multiplex PCR, and TCRdb holds only the in-frame ones, with some missing. Of about 220,000 clones listed, 82% are singletons. Sequencing used PBMCs or T cells enriched from blood (not recorded which). These TCRs come from a woman aged 60-70 years who had recovered from COVID-19.

The chain is built from TRBV6-2 or TRBV6-3 and TRBJ2-2, with D unresolved. The V gene lost 0 bases and the J gene lost 3 bases, with 11 bases spanning the gap. This CDR3 is built from 16 residues. In germline, CDR1 is MNHEY, CDR2 SVGEGT. The CDR3 loop is CASSYSIFTDTGELFF. CDR3 DNA sequence: TGTGCCAGCAGTTACTCGATTTTTACGGACACCGGGGAGCTGTTTTTT.

V and J are TRBV6-1 and TRBJ1-2; D might be TRBD1 (5 bases). From germline, CDR1 is MNHNS and CDR2 SASEGT. The CDR3 sequence is 14 residues long. The V gene lost 2 bases and the J gene lost 1 base, with 8 bases spanning the gap. CDR3 DNA: TGTGCCAGCAGTGAACAGGGAAGTAACTATGGCTACACCTTC. This gives the protein CASSEQGSNYGYTF.

The J gene is TRBJ2-6, the V gene TRBV10-3, with a weak D call TRBD2 (6 bases). This CDR3 has 17 residues. V lost 3 bases and J 0 bases, leaving 12 bases between the germline ends. CDR1 is ENHRY, CDR2 SYGVKD, per germline. The CDR3 DNA sequence: TGTGCCATCAGTGAAATGGAGGGTGTCTCTGGGGCCAACGTCCTGACTTTC. Translation gives CAISEMEGVSGANVLTF.

The CDR3 sequence: CASSIREGHGKFF. The CDR3 bases are TGTGCCAGTAGTATACGGGAGGGCCATGGGAAGTTCTTC. This chain joins TRBV19 and TRBJ2-1; 8 positions match TRBD2. The ends lost 2 bases at V and 14 bases at J; junction bases unmatched: 8. Germline V lookup: CDR1 LNHDA, CDR2 SQIVND (reference sequence). The CDR3 is 13 amino acids. The variable domain in full, completed from reference TRBV19 and TRBJ2-1, reads DGGITQSPKYLFRKEGQNVTLSCEQNLNHDAMYWYRQDPGQGLRLIYYSQIVNDFQKGDIAEGYSVSREKKESFPLTVTSAQKNPTAFYLCASSIREGHGKFFGPGTRLTVL.

This sequence joins TRBV27 and TRBJ1-6; 7 bases map to TRBD1. This CDR3 has 15 amino acids. V was clipped by 4 bases and J by 6 bases; unmatched bases: 6. CDR1 is MNHEY, CDR2 SMNVEV, per germline (reference sequence). DNA of the CDR3: TGTGCCAGCAGTTCCCGACAGGGCGTTAATTCACCCCTCCACTTT. This sequence encodes CASSSRQGVNSPLHF.

V gene TRBV7-9 combines with J gene TRBJ1-2, with unresolved D. The germline V gene encodes CDR1 SEHNR and CDR2 FQNEAQ (reference sequence). V lost 3 bases, J lost 4 bases, and 12 bases lay in between. CDR3 size: 14 residues. CDR3 in amino acids: CASSLAGSSYGYTF. The CDR3 nucleotides read TGTGCCAGCAGCTTGGCGGGATCCTCCTATGGCTACACCTTC.

This chain connects TRBV30 to TRBJ1-3; 7 bases are shared with TRBD1. The V gene end was trimmed by 5 bases and the J gene end by 3 bases; junction bases not matched to a gene: 7. The CDR3 contains 14 residues. Germline-derived CDR1 and CDR2 are GTSNPN and SVGIG (reference sequence). Here the CDR3 reads CAWGRGQNGNTIYF. CDR3 in DNA: TGTGCCTGGGGAAGGGGACAGAATGGAAACACCATATATTTT. Filled out from reference TRBV30 and TRBJ1-3, the complete variable domain reads SQTIHQWPATLVQPVGSPLSLECTVEGTSNPNLYWYRQAAGRGLQLLFYSVGIGQISSEVPQNLSASRPQDRQFILSSKKLLLSDSGFYLCAWGRGQNGNTIYFGEGSWLTVV.

This clone has only a few counts. The chain carries TRBV11-2 and TRBJ2-1, with a possible D match to TRBD1 (6 bases). The CDR3 is 13 amino acids. The germline V gene has CDR1 SGHAT and CDR2 FQNNGV. The V end was cut by 0 bases, the J end by 8 bases, with 8 bases between. This chain's CDR3 is CASSLDRGHEQFF. The CDR3 DNA reads as TGTGCCAGCAGCTTAGACAGGGGCCATGAGCAGTTCTTC.

CDR3 sequence reads: CASSIDQGQGLNEQFF. CDR3 bases: TGTGCCAGTAGTATAGATCAGGGACAGGGCCTCAATGAGCAGTTCTTC. The rearrangement links TRBV19 to TRBJ2-1; TRBD1 agrees at 9 bases. The J segment lost 6 bases and the V segment lost 0 bases, leaving 6 bases of the junction unmatched. This CDR3 has 16 amino acids. Germline CDR1 LNHDA, CDR2 SQIVND (reference sequence).

This rearrangement joins TRBV3-1 (or the pseudogene TRBV3-2) to TRBJ2-5, with 8 bases lining up with TRBD2. With V trimmed by 1 base and J by 2 bases, 12 bases remained unmatched. The CDR3 covers 18 residues. Germline V CDR1 and CDR2: LGHDT, YNNKEL (reference sequence). The DNA for the CDR3 is TGTGCCAGCAGCCAAGTAGCGGGGTCTTCGGGGGAACAAGAGACCCAGTACTTC. This sequence encodes CASSQVAGSSGEQETQYF.